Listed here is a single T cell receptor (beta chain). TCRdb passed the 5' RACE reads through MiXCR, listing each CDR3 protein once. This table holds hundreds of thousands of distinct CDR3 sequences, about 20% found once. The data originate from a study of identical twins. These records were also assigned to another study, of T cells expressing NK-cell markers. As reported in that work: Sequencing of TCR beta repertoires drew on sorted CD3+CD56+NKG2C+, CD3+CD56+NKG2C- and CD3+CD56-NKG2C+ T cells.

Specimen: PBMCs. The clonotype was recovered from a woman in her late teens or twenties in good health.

For the CDR3, the DNA is TGTGCGTACCAGAGCGGAAACATTCAGTACTTC. Amino acids: CAYQSGNIQYF. This chain links TRBV10-3 with TRBJ2-4, with D perhaps matching TRBD2 (5 bases). In germline, CDR1 is ENHRY, CDR2 SYGVKD. The CDR3 loop spans 11 amino acids.